A single sample gave rise to the 2 T cell receptor beta chains below, sequenced in a study of T cells after yellow fever vaccination. TCRdb re-analysed the 5' RACE reads in MiXCR, keeping a single row per CDR3 protein. This table holds hundreds of thousands of distinct CDR3 sequences, under 15% found once. The source was CD4+ T cells sorted from PBMCs, collected 15 days after the yellow fever booster vaccination. The source is a man younger than 35 who received the YFV17D yellow fever vaccine.

The chain uses TRBV12-3 or TRBV12-4 and TRBJ2-2; TRBD1 might be the D (5 bases). The CDR3 extends over 16 amino acids. The germline V and J ends were trimmed by 5 bases and 3 bases, with 16 bases remaining between them. The CDR3: CASSGAPGSYTGELFF. The DNA for the CDR3 is TGTGCCAGCAGTGGGGCCCCAGGATCCTACACCGGGGAGCTGTTTTTT.

This clonotype was counted many times. The chain couples TRBV5-1 to TRBJ1-4; a possible D gene is TRBD1 (6 bases). This CDR3 region has 15 residues. Trimming removed 0 bases from V and 7 bases from J, with 13 bases in between. Looked up from germline, CDR1 is SGHRS and CDR2 is YFSETQ. CDR3 in amino acids: CASSLGGQGGEKLFF. CDR3 DNA sequence: TGCGCCAGCAGCTTGGGCGGCCAAGGGGGTGAAAAACTGTTTTTT.